This T cell receptor beta chain was identified in a study of CD8 T cells in Susac syndrome. Study in general: Patients with Susac syndrome were therapy-naive, on corticosteroids, or on intravenous immunoglobulin alone at blood draw.

Comment on this clonotype: Its cognate antigen is unknown.

Trimming stripped 2 bases from V and 9 bases from J, with 14 bases between. CDR1 is MNHNY, CDR2 SVGAGI, per germline (reference sequence). This CDR3 is built from 15 residues. Negative isolation yielded CD8+ and CD4+ T cells; FACS enriched TEMRA cells. Study-wide results and caveats: The peak of CD8+ clonal expansion in Susac was seen in TEMRA cells and active patients.

An amount of RNA that ranged from roughly 0.45 to 1 ug was reverse transcribed with random hexamers. Each CDR3 protein gets one entry after TCRdb re-called the immunoSEQ multiplex PCR reads with MiXCR. The sample comprises approximately 54,000 distinct CDR3 sequences, over 90% of which are singletons, and 0.75% rests with the top ten. The J gene is TRBJ1-6, the V gene TRBV6-6; maybe TRBD1 (6 bases). Sample: CD8+ T cells from PBMCs. This clonotype was obtained from a human donor with Susac syndrome. The CDR3 DNA sequence: TGTGCCAGCAGTTACAGGTCCCAGGGGACTTCACCCCTCCACTTT. It translates to CASSYRSQGTSPLHF.